This T cell receptor (beta chain) was observed in a study of blood T cell repertoires in COVID-19. In the study overall: Spain, Italy and the United States supplied samples that represented acute and convalescent COVID-19. PBMCs, B-cell-depleted T cells, or T cells were the source of the cDNA or gDNA that made up the material.

Original handling: Reference gene primer amplification gave nucleated cell count estimates. Some clones are missing from TCRdb's copy, which holds only in-frame ones; the method was immunoSEQ multiplex PCR. D and trimming come from the DNA, and the V and J calls and clone size come from that table. The profile shows some 250,000 clones, about 85% of them singletons. The CDR3 extends over 15 amino acids. The trim removed 6 bases at V and 3 bases at J, leaving 9 bases unmatched. CDR1 is MNHEY, CDR2 SMNVEV, per germline (reference sequence). This clone was seen a few times. Sequencing input: peripheral blood. This sequence joins TRBV27 and TRBJ2-7, with 9 bases lining up with TRBD1. This clonotype was obtained from a man aged 60 to 75 with acute or convalescent COVID-19. The CDR3 DNA reads as TGTGCCAGCAGATCGTCCGGGGGACAGGGCTACGAGCAGTACTTC. Its protein is CASRSSGGQGYEQYF.